These T cell receptor beta chains were read from a single sample in a study of shared clonotypes between healthy human individuals. Repertoires were generated with immunoSEQ multiplex PCR, while TCRdb's copy carries only in-frame clones and drops some. The sample has 1,500,000 or so clones, 98% to 99% seen once; the top ten hold roughly 0.36%. Source material: naive CD4+ T cells sorted from blood. Source of these receptors: a man younger than 45 in good health. Both conserved end residues are part of each CDR3. The order of the fields is J gene, D gene, V gene, clone size, CDR3 protein, CDR3 DNA. A D gene is named only where the DNA matches it firmly. Some rows have no size entry. The others give once, few or many, or a class for an expanded clone.

J: TRBJ2-7
D: -
V: TRBV9
size: -
CDR3: CASSPGMSVYEQYF
DNA: TGTGCCAGCAGCCCAGGGATGAGTGTTTACGAGCAGTACTTC

J: TRBJ2-1
D: TRBD2
V: TRBV27
size: -
CDR3: CASRPSGGVNEQFF
DNA: TGTGCCAGCAGGCCCAGCGGGGGGGTGAATGAGCAGTTCTTC

J: TRBJ2-3
D: TRBD2
V: TRBV5-1
size: -
CDR3: CASSFLTSGSTDTQYF
DNA: TGCGCCAGCAGCTTCCTGACTAGCGGGAGCACAGATACGCAGTATTTT

J: TRBJ2-7
D: -
V: TRBV28
size: once
CDR3: CASSLGGGIYEQYF
DNA: TGTGCCAGCAGTTTAGGGGGCGGGATCTACGAGCAGTACTTC

J: TRBJ2-1
D: -
V: TRBV27
size: -
CDR3: CASSFLRGSYNEQFF
DNA: TGTGCCAGCAGTTTTTTGCGCGGCTCCTACAATGAGCAGTTCTTC

J: TRBJ2-1
D: -
V: TRBV23-1
size: -
CDR3: CASSQGGRRQFF
DNA: TGCGCCAGCAGTCAAGGGGGAAGGAGGCAGTTCTTC

J: TRBJ2-3
D: TRBD1
V: TRBV28
size: -
CDR3: CASSPGTGSGTDTQYF
DNA: TGTGCCAGCAGTCCAGGGACAGGGAGTGGCACAGATACGCAGTATTTT

J: TRBJ2-1
D: -
V: TRBV5-1
size: -
CDR3: CASSLVHSQSSYNEQFF
DNA: TGCGCCAGCAGCTTGGTTCACTCGCAAAGCTCCTACAATGAGCAGTTCTTC

J: TRBJ2-1
D: TRBD2
V: TRBV13
size: -
CDR3: CASSLPGLAGDFYNEQFF
DNA: TGTGCCAGCAGCCTCCCGGGACTAGCGGGAGACTTCTACAATGAGCAGTTCTTC

J: TRBJ2-1
D: TRBD1
V: TRBV7-2
size: -
CDR3: CASSFPGQFYNEQFF
DNA: TGTGCCAGCAGCTTCCCGGGACAGTTCTACAATGAGCAGTTCTTC

J: TRBJ2-1
D: TRBD1
V: TRBV7-6
size: -
CDR3: CASSLSGDRHEQFF
DNA: TGTGCCAGCAGCTTATCAGGGGACAGACATGAGCAGTTCTTC

J: TRBJ1-2
D: TRBD1
V: TRBV5-4
size: once
CDR3: CASSTRTGEEYGYTF
DNA: TGTGCCAGCAGCACCCGGACAGGAGAGGAATATGGCTACACCTTC

J: TRBJ1-1
D: TRBD1
V: TRBV29-1
size: -
CDR3: CSVQGAREYTEAFF
DNA: TGCAGCGTCCAGGGGGCGCGTGAGTACACTGAAGCTTTCTTT

J: TRBJ2-1
D: -
V: TRBV10-3
size: -
CDR3: CAAGSLGSGDEQFF
DNA: TGTGCCGCCGGGAGCCTGGGGAGCGGCGATGAGCAGTTCTTC

J: TRBJ1-3
D: -
V: TRBV10-3
size: -
CDR3: CAAGQFPNSGNTIYF
DNA: TGTGCCGCCGGACAGTTCCCCAACTCTGGAAACACCATATATTTT

J: TRBJ1-1
D: TRBD1
V: TRBV7-2
size: -
CDR3: CASSPGTGREAFF
DNA: TGTGCCAGCAGCCCCGGGACAGGGAGAGAAGCTTTCTTT

J: TRBJ2-1
D: -
V: TRBV28
size: -
CDR3: CASTLRNEQFF
DNA: TGTGCCAGCACCCTCAGGAATGAGCAGTTCTTC

J: TRBJ1-2
D: -
V: TRBV6-6
size: -
CDR3: CASSYNDYGYTF
DNA: TGTGCCAGCAGTTACAACGACTATGGCTACACCTTC

J: TRBJ1-3
D: -
V: TRBV6-5
size: -
CDR3: CASSYSWTSGNTIYF
DNA: TGTGCCAGCAGTTACTCGTGGACTAGTGGAAACACCATATATTTT

J: TRBJ2-3
D: -
V: TRBV18
size: once
CDR3: CASSPGQTDTQYF
DNA: TGTGCCAGCTCACCCGGCCAAACAGATACGCAGTATTTT

J: TRBJ2-5
D: TRBD2
V: TRBV5-1
size: -
CDR3: CASSPGLAGVQETQYF
DNA: TGCGCCAGCAGCCCCGGACTAGCGGGGGTACAAGAGACCCAGTACTTC

J: TRBJ2-1
D: -
V: TRBV7-8
size: -
CDR3: CASCNLYNEQFF
DNA: TGTGCCAGTTGCAACCTTTACAATGAGCAGTTCTTC

J: TRBJ2-1
D: -
V: TRBV29-1
size: -
CDR3: CSVAGTEQFF
DNA: TGCAGCGTGGCCGGGACTGAGCAGTTCTTC

J: TRBJ2-5
D: TRBD2
V: TRBV9
size: -
CDR3: CASSKREVRETQYF
DNA: TGTGCCAGCAGCAAGCGGGAGGTACGGGAGACCCAGTACTTC

J: TRBJ2-7
D: -
V: TRBV27
size: -
CDR3: CASSSSGTYEQYF
DNA: TGTGCCAGCTCCTCCAGCGGAACCTACGAGCAGTACTTC

J: TRBJ2-1
D: TRBD2
V: TRBV7-8
size: -
CDR3: CASSPYSGSPTEQFF
DNA: TGTGCCAGCAGCCCCTATAGCGGGAGTCCCACTGAGCAGTTCTTC

J: TRBJ1-4
D: -
V: TRBV29-1
size: -
CDR3: CSVRAEPTNEKLFF
DNA: TGCAGCGTTAGGGCAGAACCAACTAATGAAAAACTGTTTTTT

J: TRBJ1-5
D: -
V: TRBV15
size: once
CDR3: CATSRRAVGHLSNQPQHF
DNA: TGTGCCACCAGCAGACGCGCGGTGGGACACCTTAGCAATCAGCCCCAGCATTTT

J: TRBJ2-2
D: TRBD2
V: TRBV6-4
size: -
CDR3: CPGASGPPNTGELFF
DNA: TGCCCGGGGGCTAGCGGGCCTCCGAACACCGGGGAGCTGTTTTTT

J: TRBJ2-1
D: -
V: TRBV9
size: -
CDR3: CASSVATTNEQFF
DNA: TGTGCCAGCAGCGTAGCTACTACCAATGAGCAGTTCTTC

J: TRBJ2-2
D: -
V: TRBV7-3
size: -
CDR3: CASSLVHVAGELFF
DNA: TGTGCCAGCAGCTTAGTCCACGTCGCCGGGGAGCTGTTTTTT

J: TRBJ2-5
D: -
V: TRBV10-3
size: -
CDR3: CAISAVWREETQYF
DNA: TGTGCCATCAGCGCTGTTTGGCGGGAAGAGACCCAGTACTTC

J: TRBJ2-3
D: -
V: TRBV4-1
size: -
CDR3: CASSQAGYTQYF
DNA: TGCGCCAGCAGCCAAGCGGGTTATACGCAGTATTTT

J: TRBJ2-1
D: -
V: TRBV4-3
size: -
CDR3: CASSQERLSYNEQFF
DNA: TGCGCCAGCAGCCAAGAGCGATTATCATACAATGAGCAGTTCTTC

J: TRBJ2-5
D: -
V: TRBV29-1
size: -
CDR3: CSVDQGQETQYF
DNA: TGCAGCGTCGATCAGGGGCAGGAGACCCAGTACTTC

J: TRBJ2-1
D: -
V: TRBV5-1
size: once
CDR3: CASSSLADSSYNEQFF
DNA: TGCGCCAGCAGCTCCTTAGCAGACTCCTCCTACAATGAGCAGTTCTTC

J: TRBJ1-5
D: -
V: TRBV2
size: once
CDR3: CASNAGINQPQHF
DNA: TGTGCCTCGAACGCGGGGATCAATCAGCCCCAGCATTTT

J: TRBJ2-1
D: -
V: TRBV5-1
size: -
CDR3: CASSLSQDTRAPYNEQFF
DNA: TGCGCCAGCAGCTTGTCTCAGGACACAAGAGCGCCGTACAATGAGCAGTTCTTC

J: TRBJ2-3
D: TRBD2
V: TRBV27
size: -
CDR3: CASSWEGPNGGTDTQYF
DNA: TGTGCCAGCAGTTGGGAGGGTCCTAATGGTGGCACAGATACGCAGTATTTT

J: TRBJ2-5
D: TRBD1
V: TRBV15
size: -
CDR3: CATRGAAGTGEFQETQYF
DNA: TGTGCCACCAGAGGGGCCGCCGGGACAGGGGAATTTCAAGAGACCCAGTACTTC

J: TRBJ1-2
D: TRBD1
V: TRBV27
size: -
CDR3: CASSLSPNLQGAGGYTF
DNA: TGTGCCAGCAGTTTATCCCCAAATCTACAGGGGGCTGGTGGCTACACCTTC

J: TRBJ2-1
D: -
V: TRBV7-9
size: -
CDR3: CASSLDARDNEQFF
DNA: TGTGCCAGCAGCTTAGACGCTCGTGACAATGAGCAGTTCTTC

J: TRBJ2-1
D: TRBD1
V: TRBV9
size: -
CDR3: CASNPGGILNEQFF
DNA: TGTGCCAGCAACCCAGGGGGTATTCTCAATGAGCAGTTCTTC

J: TRBJ1-1
D: -
V: TRBV5-1
size: -
CDR3: CASTADPTGLGYNTEAFF
DNA: TGCGCCAGCACCGCCGACCCTACAGGGCTAGGTTACAACACTGAAGCTTTCTTT

J: TRBJ2-5
D: TRBD2
V: TRBV6-6
size: -
CDR3: CASSPRSGRALETQYF
DNA: TGTGCCAGCAGCCCCAGGAGCGGGAGGGCCCTGGAGACCCAGTACTTC

J: TRBJ1-4
D: TRBD1
V: TRBV30
size: -
CDR3: CAWELDRATEKLFF
DNA: TGTGCCTGGGAACTGGACAGGGCAACCGAAAAACTGTTTTTT

J: TRBJ2-7
D: -
V: TRBV5-5
size: -
CDR3: CASNRDRHEQYF
DNA: TGTGCCAGCAACCGAGACAGGCACGAGCAGTACTTC

J: TRBJ2-1
D: TRBD1
V: TRBV12-5
size: -
CDR3: CASGVGQGYEQFF
DNA: TGTGCTAGTGGTGTGGGACAGGGGTATGAGCAGTTCTTC

J: TRBJ1-1
D: -
V: TRBV18
size: -
CDR3: CASSPGPTSSAFF
DNA: TGTGCCAGCTCACCAGGGCCCACGAGTTCAGCTTTCTTT

J: TRBJ2-1
D: TRBD2
V: TRBV5-1
size: -
CDR3: CASSLTPSGAYNEQFF
DNA: TGCGCCAGCAGCTTGACTCCTAGCGGGGCCTACAATGAGCAGTTCTTC

J: TRBJ2-1
D: -
V: TRBV5-1
size: once
CDR3: CASSLLGTHLGDEQFF
DNA: TGCGCCAGCAGCTTGCTTGGGACGCACCTGGGGGATGAGCAGTTCTTC

J: TRBJ1-5
D: -
V: TRBV30
size: -
CDR3: CAWSGGAGQPQHF
DNA: TGTGCCTGGAGTGGCGGGGCTGGACAGCCCCAGCATTTT

J: TRBJ2-3
D: -
V: TRBV19
size: -
CDR3: CASSIRTQVSTDTQYF
DNA: TGTGCCAGTAGTATTCGCACACAGGTTAGCACAGATACGCAGTATTTT

J: TRBJ1-3
D: -
V: TRBV19
size: -
CDR3: CASRTIGGNTIYF
DNA: TGTGCCAGTAGAACCATAGGAGGAAACACCATATATTTT

J: TRBJ2-7
D: -
V: TRBV9
size: -
CDR3: CASSVGLVNEQYF
DNA: TGTGCCAGCAGCGTAGGGCTAGTGAACGAGCAGTACTTC

J: TRBJ1-4
D: -
V: TRBV16
size: -
CDR3: CASSTRGRFNEKLFF
DNA: TGTGCCAGCAGCACTCGGGGCAGGTTTAATGAAAAACTGTTTTTT

J: TRBJ2-7
D: TRBD2
V: TRBV27
size: -
CDR3: CASRRGGGREQYF
DNA: TGTGCCAGCCGAAGGGGCGGGGGTCGGGAGCAGTACTTC